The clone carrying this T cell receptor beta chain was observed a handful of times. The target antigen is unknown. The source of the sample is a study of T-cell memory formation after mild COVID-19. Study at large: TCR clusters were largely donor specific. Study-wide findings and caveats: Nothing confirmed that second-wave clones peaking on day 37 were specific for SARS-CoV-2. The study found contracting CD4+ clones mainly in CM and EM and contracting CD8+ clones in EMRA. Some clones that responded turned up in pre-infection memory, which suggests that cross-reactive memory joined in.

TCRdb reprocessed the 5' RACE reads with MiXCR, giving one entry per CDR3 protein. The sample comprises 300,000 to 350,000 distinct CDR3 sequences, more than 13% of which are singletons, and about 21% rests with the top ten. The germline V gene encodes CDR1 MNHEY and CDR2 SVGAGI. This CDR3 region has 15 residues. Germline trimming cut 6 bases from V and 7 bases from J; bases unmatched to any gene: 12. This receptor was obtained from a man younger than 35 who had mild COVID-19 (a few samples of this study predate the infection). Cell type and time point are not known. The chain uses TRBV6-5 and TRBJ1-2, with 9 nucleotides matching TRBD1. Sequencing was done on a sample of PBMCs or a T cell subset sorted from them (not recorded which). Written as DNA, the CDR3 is TGTGCCAGCAGGCCCGCCGGGACAGGGCTTAGTGGCTACACCTTC. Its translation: CASRPAGTGLSGYTF.